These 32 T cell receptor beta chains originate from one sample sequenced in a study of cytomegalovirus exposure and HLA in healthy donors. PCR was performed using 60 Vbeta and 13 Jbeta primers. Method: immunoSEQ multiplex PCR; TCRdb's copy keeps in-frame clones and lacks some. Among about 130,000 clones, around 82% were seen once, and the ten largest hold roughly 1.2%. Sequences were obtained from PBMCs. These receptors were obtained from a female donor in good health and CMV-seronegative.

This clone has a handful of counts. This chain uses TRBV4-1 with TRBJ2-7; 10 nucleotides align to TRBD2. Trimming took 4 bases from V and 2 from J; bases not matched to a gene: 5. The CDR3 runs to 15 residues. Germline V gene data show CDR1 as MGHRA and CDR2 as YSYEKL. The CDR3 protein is CASSPSGSWAYEQYF. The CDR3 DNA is TGCGCCAGCAGCCCTAGCGGGAGTTGGGCCTACGAGCAGTACTTC.

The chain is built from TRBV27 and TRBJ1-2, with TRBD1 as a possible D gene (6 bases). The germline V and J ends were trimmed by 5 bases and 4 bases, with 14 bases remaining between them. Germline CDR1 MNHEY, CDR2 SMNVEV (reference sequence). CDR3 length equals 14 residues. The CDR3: CASSRTRDIYGYTF. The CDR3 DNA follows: TGTGCCAGCAGTAGGACCCGGGACATCTATGGCTACACCTTC.

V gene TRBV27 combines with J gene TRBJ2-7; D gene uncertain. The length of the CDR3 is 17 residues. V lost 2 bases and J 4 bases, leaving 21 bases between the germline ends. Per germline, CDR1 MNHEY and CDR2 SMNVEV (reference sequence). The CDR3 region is CASSLPAHSQPLYEQYF. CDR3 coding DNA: TGTGCCAGCAGTTTACCTGCCCATAGTCAACCGCTTTACGAGCAGTACTTC.

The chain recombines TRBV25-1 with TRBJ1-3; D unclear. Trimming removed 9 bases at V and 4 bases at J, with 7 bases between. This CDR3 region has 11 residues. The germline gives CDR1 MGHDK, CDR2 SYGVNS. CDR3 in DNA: TGTGCCAGTCGTAAAGGAAACACCATATATTTT. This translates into CASRKGNTIYF. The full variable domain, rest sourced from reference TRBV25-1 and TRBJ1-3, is EADIYQTPRYLVIGTGKKITLECSQTMGHDKMYWYQQDPGMELHLIHYSYGVNSTEKGDLSSESTVSRIRTEHFPLTLESARPSHTSQYLCASRKGNTIYFGEGSWLTVV.

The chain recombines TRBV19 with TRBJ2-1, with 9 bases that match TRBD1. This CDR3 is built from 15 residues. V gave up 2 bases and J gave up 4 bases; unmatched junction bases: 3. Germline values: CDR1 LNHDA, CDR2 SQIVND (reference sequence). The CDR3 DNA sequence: TGTGCCAGTAGTATAACCGGGACAGGGTACAATGAGCAGTTCTTC. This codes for CASSITGTGYNEQFF.

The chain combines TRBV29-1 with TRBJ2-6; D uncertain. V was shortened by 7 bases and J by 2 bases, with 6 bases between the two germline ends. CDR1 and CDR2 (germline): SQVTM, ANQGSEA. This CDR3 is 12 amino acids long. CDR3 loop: CSAIAGANVLTF. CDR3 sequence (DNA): TGCAGCGCAATAGCTGGGGCCAACGTCCTGACTTTC.

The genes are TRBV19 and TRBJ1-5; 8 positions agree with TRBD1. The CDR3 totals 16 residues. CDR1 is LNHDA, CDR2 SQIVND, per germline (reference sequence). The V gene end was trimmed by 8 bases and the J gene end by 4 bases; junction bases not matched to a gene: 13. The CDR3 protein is CASRDQTGVANQPQHF. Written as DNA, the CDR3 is TGTGCCAGTCGGGACCAGACAGGGGTGGCAAATCAGCCCCAGCATTTT.

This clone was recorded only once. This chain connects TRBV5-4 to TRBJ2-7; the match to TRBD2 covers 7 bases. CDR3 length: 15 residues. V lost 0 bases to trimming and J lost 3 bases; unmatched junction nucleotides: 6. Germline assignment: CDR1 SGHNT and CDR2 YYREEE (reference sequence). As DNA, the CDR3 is TGTGCCAGCAGCTTGGTGCGGGGGAATTACTACGAGCAGTACTTC. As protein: CASSLVRGNYYEQYF.

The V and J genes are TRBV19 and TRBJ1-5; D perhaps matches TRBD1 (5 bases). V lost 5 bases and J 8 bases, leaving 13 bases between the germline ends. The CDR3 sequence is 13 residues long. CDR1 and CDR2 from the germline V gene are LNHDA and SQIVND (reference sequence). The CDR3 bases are TGTGCCAGTAGTGCCTCGGGGGGGAAGCCCCAGCATTTT. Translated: CASSASGGKPQHF.

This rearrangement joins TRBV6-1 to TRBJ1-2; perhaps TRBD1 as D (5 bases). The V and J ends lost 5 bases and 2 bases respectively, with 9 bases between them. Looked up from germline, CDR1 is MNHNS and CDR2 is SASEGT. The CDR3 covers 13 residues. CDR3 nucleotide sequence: TGTGCCAGCAGTCCCGACAGCAACTATGGCTACACCTTC. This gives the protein CASSPDSNYGYTF.

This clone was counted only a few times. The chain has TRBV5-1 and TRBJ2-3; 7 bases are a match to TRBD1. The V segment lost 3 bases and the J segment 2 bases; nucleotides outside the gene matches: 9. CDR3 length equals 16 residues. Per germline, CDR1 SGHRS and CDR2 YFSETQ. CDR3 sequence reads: CASSSGTAANTDTQYF. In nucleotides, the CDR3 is TGCGCCAGCAGCTCGGGGACAGCCGCGAACACAGATACGCAGTATTTT.

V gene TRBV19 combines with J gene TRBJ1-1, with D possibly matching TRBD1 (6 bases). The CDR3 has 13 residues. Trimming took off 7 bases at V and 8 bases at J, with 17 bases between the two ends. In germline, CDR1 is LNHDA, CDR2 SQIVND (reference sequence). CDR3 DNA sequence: TGTGCCAGTAAGCGGCAGGGGCCTACCGAAGCTTTCTTT. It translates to CASKRQGPTEAFF.

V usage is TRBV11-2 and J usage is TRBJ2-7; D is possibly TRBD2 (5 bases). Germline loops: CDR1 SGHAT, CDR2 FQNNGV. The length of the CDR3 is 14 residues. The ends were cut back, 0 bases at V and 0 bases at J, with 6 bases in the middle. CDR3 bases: TGTGCCAGCAGCTTAGAGGCGGGCTCCTACGAGCAGTACTTC. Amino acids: CASSLEAGSYEQYF.

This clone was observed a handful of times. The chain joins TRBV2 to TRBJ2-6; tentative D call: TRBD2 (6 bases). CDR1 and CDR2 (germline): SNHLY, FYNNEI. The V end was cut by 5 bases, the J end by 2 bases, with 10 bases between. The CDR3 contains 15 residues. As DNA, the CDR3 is TGTGCCAGCAGTTGGGACTCCCCTGGGGCCAACGTCCTGACTTTC. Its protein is CASSWDSPGANVLTF.

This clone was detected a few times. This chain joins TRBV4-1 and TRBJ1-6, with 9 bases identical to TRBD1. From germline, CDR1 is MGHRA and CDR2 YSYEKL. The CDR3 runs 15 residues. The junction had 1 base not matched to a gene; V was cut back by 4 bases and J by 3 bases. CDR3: CASSRDRVYNSPLHF. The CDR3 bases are TGCGCCAGCAGCCGGGACAGGGTCTATAATTCACCCCTCCACTTT.

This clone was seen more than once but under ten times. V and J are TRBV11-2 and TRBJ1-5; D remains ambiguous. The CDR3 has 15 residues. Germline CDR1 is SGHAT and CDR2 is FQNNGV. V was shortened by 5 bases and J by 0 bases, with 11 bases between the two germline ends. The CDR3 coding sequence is TGTGCCAGCAGCCAAGACTATTATAGCAATCAGCCCCAGCATTTT. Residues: CASSQDYYSNQPQHF.

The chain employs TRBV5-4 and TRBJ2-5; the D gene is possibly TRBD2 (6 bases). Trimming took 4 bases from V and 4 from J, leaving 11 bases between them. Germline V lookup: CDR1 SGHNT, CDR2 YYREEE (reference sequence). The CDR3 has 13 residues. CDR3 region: CASSQEGRETQYF. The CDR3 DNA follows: TGTGCCAGCAGCCAGGAGGGAAGAGAGACCCAGTACTTC.

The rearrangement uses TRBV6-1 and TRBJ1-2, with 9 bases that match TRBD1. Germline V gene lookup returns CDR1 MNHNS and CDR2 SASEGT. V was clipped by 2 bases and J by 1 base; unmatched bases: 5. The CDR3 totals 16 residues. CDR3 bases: TGTGCCAGCAGTGAACATTCGGGACAGGGTAACTATGGCTACACCTTC. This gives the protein CASSEHSGQGNYGYTF.

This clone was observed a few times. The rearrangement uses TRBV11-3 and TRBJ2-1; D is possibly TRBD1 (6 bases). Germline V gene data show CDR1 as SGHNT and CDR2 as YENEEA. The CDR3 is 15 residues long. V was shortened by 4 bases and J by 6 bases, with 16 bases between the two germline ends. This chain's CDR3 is CASSSYRVSGNEQFF. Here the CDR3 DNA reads TGTGCCAGCAGCTCCTACAGGGTTTCGGGCAATGAGCAGTTCTTC. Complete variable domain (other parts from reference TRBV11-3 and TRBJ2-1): EAGVVQSPRYKIIEKKQPVAFWCNPISGHNTLYWYLQNLGQGPELLIRYENEEAVDDSQLPKDRFSAERLKGVDSTLKIQPAELGDSAVYLCASSSYRVSGNEQFFGPGTRLTVL.

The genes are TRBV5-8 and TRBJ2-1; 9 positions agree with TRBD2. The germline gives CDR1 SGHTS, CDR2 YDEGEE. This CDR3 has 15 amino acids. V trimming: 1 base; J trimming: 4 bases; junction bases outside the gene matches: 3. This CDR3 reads CASSLSSGGYNEQFF. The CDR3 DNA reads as TGTGCCAGCAGCTTGTCCAGCGGGGGGTACAATGAGCAGTTCTTC.

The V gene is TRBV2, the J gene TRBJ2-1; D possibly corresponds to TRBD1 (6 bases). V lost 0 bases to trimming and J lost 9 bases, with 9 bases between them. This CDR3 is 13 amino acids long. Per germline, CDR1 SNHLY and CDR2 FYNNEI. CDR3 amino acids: CASSEADSLEQFF. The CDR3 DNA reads TGTGCCAGCAGTGAAGCGGACAGCCTTGAGCAGTTCTTC. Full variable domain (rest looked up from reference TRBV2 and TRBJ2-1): EPEVTQTPSHQVTQMGQEVILRCVPISNHLYFYWYRQILGQKVEFLVSFYNNEISEKSEIFDDQFSVERPDGSNFTLKIRSTKLEDSAMYFCASSEADSLEQFFGPGTRLTVL.

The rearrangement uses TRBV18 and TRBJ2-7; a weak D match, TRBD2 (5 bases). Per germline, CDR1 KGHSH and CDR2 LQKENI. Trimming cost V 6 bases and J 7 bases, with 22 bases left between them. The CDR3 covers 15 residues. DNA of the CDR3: TGTGCCAGCTCCTCAACCCAGGTGGCGCCGGGAGAGCAGTACTTC. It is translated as CASSSTQVAPGEQYF.

The CDR3 coding sequence is TGTGCCATCAGTGCAAGCGTCGGGGAGACCCAGTACTTC. Protein product: CAISASVGETQYF. The chain is built from TRBV10-3 and TRBJ2-5; D is ambiguous. This CDR3 contains 13 residues. In germline, CDR1 is ENHRY, CDR2 SYGVKD. The ends were cut back, 4 bases at V and 5 bases at J, with 11 bases in the middle.

In nucleotides, the CDR3 is TGTGCCAGCAGTGCCCCGACAGAAAGCACCGGGGAGCTGTTTTTT. Translated, it gives CASSAPTESTGELFF. The chain combines TRBV25-1 with TRBJ2-2; D is possibly TRBD1 (5 bases). The CDR3 is made up of 15 amino acids. The germline V gene has CDR1 MGHDK and CDR2 SYGVNS. V was trimmed by 4 bases and J by 4 bases, leaving 13 bases between them.

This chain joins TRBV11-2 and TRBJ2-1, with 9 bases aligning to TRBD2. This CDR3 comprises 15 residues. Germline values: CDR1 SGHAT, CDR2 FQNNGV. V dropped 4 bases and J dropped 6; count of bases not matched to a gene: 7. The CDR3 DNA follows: TGTGCCAGCAGCTCCTTTAGCGGGGGTGGCAATGAGCAGTTCTTC. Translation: CASSSFSGGGNEQFF.

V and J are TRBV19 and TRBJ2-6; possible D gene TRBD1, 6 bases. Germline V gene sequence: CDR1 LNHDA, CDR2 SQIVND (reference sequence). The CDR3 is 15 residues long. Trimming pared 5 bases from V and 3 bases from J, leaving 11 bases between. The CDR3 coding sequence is TGTGCCAGTAGTCCAGGGGAATTTGGGGCCAACGTCCTGACTTTC. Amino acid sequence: CASSPGEFGANVLTF.

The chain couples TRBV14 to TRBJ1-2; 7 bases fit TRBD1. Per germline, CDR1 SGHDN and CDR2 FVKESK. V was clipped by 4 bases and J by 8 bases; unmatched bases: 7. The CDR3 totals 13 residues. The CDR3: CASSRSTGRGYTF. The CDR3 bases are TGTGCCAGCAGCCGGTCGACAGGGCGAGGCTACACCTTC.

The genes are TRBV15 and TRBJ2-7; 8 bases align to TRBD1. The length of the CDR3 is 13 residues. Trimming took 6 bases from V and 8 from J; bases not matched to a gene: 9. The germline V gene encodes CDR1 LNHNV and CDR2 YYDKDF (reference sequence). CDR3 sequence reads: CATRTTGGNKQYF. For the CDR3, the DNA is TGTGCCACCAGAACTACAGGGGGAAATAAGCAGTACTTC.

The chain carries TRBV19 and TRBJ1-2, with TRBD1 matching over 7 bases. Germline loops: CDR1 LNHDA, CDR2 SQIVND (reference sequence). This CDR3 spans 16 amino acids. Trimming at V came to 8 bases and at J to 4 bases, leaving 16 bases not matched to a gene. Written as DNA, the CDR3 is TGTGCCAGTCGAAAGACAGGGACACGGATCGGCTATGGCTACACCTTC. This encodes CASRKTGTRIGYGYTF.

Written as DNA, the CDR3 is TGTGCCAGCAGCGGCAGGGGGCGCTCCTACGAGCAGTACTTC. Protein: CASSGRGRSYEQYF. The chain carries TRBV5-6 and TRBJ2-7, with 8 nucleotides matching TRBD1. CDR3 length: 14 residues. The germline V gene encodes CDR1 SGHDT and CDR2 YYEEEE. The V and J ends lost 4 bases and 0 bases, in that order; junction bases with no gene match: 3.

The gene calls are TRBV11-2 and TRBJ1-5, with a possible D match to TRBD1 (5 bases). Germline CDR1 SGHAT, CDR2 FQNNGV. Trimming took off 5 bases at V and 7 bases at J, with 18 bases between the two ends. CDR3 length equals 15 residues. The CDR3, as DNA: TGTGCCAGCAGCCCCCCGGGGGTTAGGGGCCAGCCCCAGCATTTT. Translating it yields CASSPPGVRGQPQHF.

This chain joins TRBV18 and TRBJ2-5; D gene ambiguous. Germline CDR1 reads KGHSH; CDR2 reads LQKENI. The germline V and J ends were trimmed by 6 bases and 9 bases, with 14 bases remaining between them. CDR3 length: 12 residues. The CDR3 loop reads CASSYFGWAQYF. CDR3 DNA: TGTGCCAGCTCTTACTTCGGGTGGGCCCAGTACTTC. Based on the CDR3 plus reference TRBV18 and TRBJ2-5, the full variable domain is NAGVMQNPRHLVRRRGQEARLRCSPMKGHSHVYWYRQLPEEGLKFMVYLQKENIIDESGMPKERFSAEFPKEGPSILRIQQVVRGDSAAYFCASSYFGWAQYFGPGTRLLVL.